This entry lists 14 T cell receptor beta chains sequenced from one sample in a study of CD8+ T cells in alopecia areata (dated by TCRdb to about 2018). The label giving this sample's time point can be read as: roughly 24 weeks on oral tofacitinib. The treatment or condition label, as the study defines it: oral pan-JAK inhibitor, 5-10 mg twice daily. Receptor amplification or capture employed the immunoSEQ multiplex PCR assay. RNA was extracted from all samples and reverse transcribed into cDNA as template for TCR sequencing. This immuneACCESS table, as held by TCRdb, lists in-frame sequences with V and J called but not all clones. Of the missing ones, under half trace to an unresolved V gene in checked studies; the others have no known cause. Across this sample there are under 350,000 clones, with more than 45% seen only once. The ten largest make up more than 1.5% of the sample. The material sequenced was CD4+ T cells sorted from blood, taken at week 24, from a patient treated with tofacitinib. These receptors originate from a human donor with alopecia areata.

This chain uses TRBV30 with TRBJ2-1, with D unclear. This CDR3 has 17 amino acids. Germline CDR1 reads GTSNPN; CDR2 reads SVGIG (reference sequence). Trimming stripped 0 bases from V and 8 bases from J, with 23 bases between. The CDR3 DNA sequence: TGTGCCTGGAGTGTACTGGGCGGTCAGAGCCCTCAGGATGAGCAGTTCTTC. Residues: CAWSVLGGQSPQDEQFF.

This chain connects TRBV30 to TRBJ1-6; TRBD1 might be the D (5 bases). This CDR3 comprises 13 residues. CDR1 is GTSNPN and CDR2 is SVGIG in the germline V gene (reference sequence). V lost 4 bases, J lost 7 bases, and 11 bases lay in between. The CDR3 region is CAWTGIRNSPLHF. The CDR3 coding sequence is TGTGCCTGGACAGGGATTAGGAATTCACCCCTCCACTTT.

The chain has TRBV14 and TRBJ2-1; D is possibly TRBD1 (5 bases). V lost 4 bases to trimming and J lost 7 bases, with 20 bases between them. This CDR3 region has 16 residues. CDR1 and CDR2 (germline): SGHDN, FVKESK. The CDR3 sequence: CASSLISAGSWNEQFF. CDR3 DNA: TGTGCCAGCAGCCTTATATCTGCAGGGTCGTGGAATGAGCAGTTCTTC. The full variable domain, with the rest looked up from reference TRBV14 and TRBJ2-1, is EAGVTQFPSHSVIEKGQTVTLRCDPISGHDNLYWYRRVMGKEIKFLLHFVKESKQDESGMPNNRFLAERTGGTYSTLKVQPAELEDSGVYFCASSLISAGSWNEQFFGPGTRLTVL.

J is TRBJ1-4 and V is TRBV23-1; D is unclear. TRBV23-1 is an ORF, and what it does is uncertain. The CDR3 runs to 16 residues. Trimming left V 0 bases short and J 1 base short, with 9 bases between. This CDR3 is CASSQSGEGTNEKLFF. The CDR3 DNA reads TGCGCCAGCAGTCAATCGGGCGAGGGAACTAATGAAAAACTGTTTTTT.

V gene TRBV28 combines with J gene TRBJ1-1; D is uncertain. With 7 bases removed from V and 1 base from J, the gap between germline ends came to 16 bases. This CDR3 spans 15 amino acids. Germline CDR1 is MDHEN and CDR2 is SYDVKM. CDR3 sequence (DNA): TGTGCCAGCATTAAAAGTCGGGGAACGAACACTGAAGCTTTCTTT. Its protein is CASIKSRGTNTEAFF.

This clone was seen only a few times. The CDR3, as DNA: TGTGCCAGCAGCTTTATAGCCAGCGGGGGTATAAGCTCCTACAATGAGCAGTTCTTC. Translated, it gives CASSFIASGGISSYNEQFF. The chain combines TRBV5-6 with TRBJ2-1, with TRBD2 identical over 8 bases. The CDR3 has 19 amino acids. The junction had 13 bases not matched to a gene; V was cut back by 2 bases and J by 0 bases. Germline V gene lookup returns CDR1 SGHDT and CDR2 YYEEEE.

The chain carries TRBV29-1 and TRBJ2-5; possible D gene TRBD2, 7 bases. Looked up from germline, CDR1 is SQVTM and CDR2 is ANQGSEA. The CDR3 length is 14 residues. Trimming left V 7 bases short and J 5 bases short, with 20 bases between. DNA of the CDR3: TGCAGCGCCCTTAGGGGGGGAGGAAGGGAGACCCAGTACTTC. It translates to CSALRGGGRETQYF.

The V call is TRBV7-2, the J call TRBJ2-5; weak D call: TRBD1 (5 bases). The CDR3 covers 11 residues. Between the trimmed V and J ends, which lost 5 bases and 9 bases, there was a span of 10 bases. Germline-derived CDR1 and CDR2 are SGHTA and FQGNSA. Here the CDR3 reads CASSQGVAQYF. In nucleotides, the CDR3 is TGTGCCAGCAGCCAAGGGGTGGCCCAGTACTTC.

The CDR3 DNA reads as TGTGCCAGCAGTGAATACCCAGGCGGCGCCTATAATTCACCCCTCCACTTT. It encodes CASSEYPGGAYNSPLHF. The chain uses TRBV25-1 and TRBJ1-6, with D unclear. Trimming left V 0 bases short and J 2 bases short, with 11 bases between. The CDR3 covers 17 residues. The V gene's germline CDR1 is MGHDK and CDR2 SYGVNS.

With respect to this clone: Additional DNA sequences in this sample encode the identical CDR3. The chain recombines TRBV30 with TRBJ2-1, with TRBD1 matching 9 bases. CDR1 and CDR2 from the germline V gene are GTSNPN and SVGIG (reference sequence). The CDR3 contains 13 residues. J gave up 3 bases and V 3 bases, and 0 bases lay outside the gene matches. CDR3 residues: CAWRTGGYNEQFF. CDR3 sequence (DNA): TGTGCCTGGAGGACAGGGGGCTACAATGAGCAGTTCTTC.

The chain is built from TRBV5-4 and TRBJ2-5, with 12 positions matching TRBD2. V dropped 0 bases and J dropped 6; count of bases not matched to a gene: 9. There are 17 residues in the CDR3. The germline V gene has CDR1 SGHNT and CDR2 YYREEE (reference sequence). CDR3 protein: CASSLATSGGPGKTQYF. Here the CDR3 DNA reads TGTGCCAGCAGCTTGGCTACTAGCGGGGGGCCGGGGAAGACCCAGTACTTC.

Written as DNA, the CDR3 is TGCAGCGTGAGACTGAGTGGAGAGACCCAGTACTTC. Translated: CSVRLSGETQYF. The chain combines TRBV29-1 with TRBJ2-5; D remains ambiguous. V was shortened by 6 bases and J by 4 bases, with 12 bases between the two germline ends. Germline CDR1 is SQVTM and CDR2 is ANQGSEA. The CDR3 is 12 residues long.

This rearrangement joins TRBV6-6 to TRBJ2-5, with 9 bases lining up with TRBD2. The CDR3 loop spans 16 amino acids. J gave up 2 bases and V 2 bases, and 6 bases lay outside the gene matches. Germline lookup yields CDR1 MNHNY and CDR2 SVGAGI (reference sequence). CDR3 region: CASSYKWAGGQETQYF. The DNA of the CDR3 is TGTGCCAGCAGTTACAAGTGGGCGGGGGGGCAAGAGACCCAGTACTTC.

This clone was counted a few times. The rearrangement uses TRBV18 and TRBJ2-4; 11 bases are shared with TRBD1. CDR1 is KGHSH, CDR2 LQKENI, per germline. V was clipped by 4 bases and J by 8 bases; unmatched bases: 7. The CDR3 consists of 15 residues. The CDR3 sequence is CASSLRTGGADIQYF. The CDR3 DNA follows: TGTGCCAGCTCACTACGGACAGGGGGCGCGGACATTCAGTACTTC.